These 25 T cell receptor beta chains were sequenced from one sample in a study of CD8+CD57+ T cells in acquired aplastic anemia. It was patients with CD8+CD57+ cell expansion by flow cytometry who were chosen for sequencing. TCR beta VDJ combinations and CDR3 sequences were profiled from genomic DNA. TCRdb analysed the reads with MiXCR anew, one entry per CDR3 protein. The table has around 180,000 distinct CDR3 sequences, 48% seen once; the top ten hold roughly 1.8%. The sequenced sample consisted of sorted CD4+, CD8+, or CD8+CD57+ T cells (not recorded which) from PBMCs. These receptors originate from a human donor with aplastic anemia.

The chain recombines TRBV6-1 with TRBJ2-1; tentatively, D is TRBD1 (6 bases). Germline-derived CDR1 and CDR2 are MNHNS and SASEGT. The CDR3 extends over 12 amino acids. Trimming removed 4 bases from V and 7 bases from J, with 8 bases in between. CDR3 in amino acids: CASSGTANEQFF. The DNA for the CDR3 is TGTGCCAGCAGTGGGACAGCAAATGAGCAGTTCTTC.

On this clonotype: One base away lies a much larger clone, so this may be a sequencing read error. This sequence joins TRBV5-1 and TRBJ2-3; 11 nucleotides agree with TRBD2. CDR3 size: 17 residues. Germline assignment: CDR1 SGHRS and CDR2 YFSETQ. The V segment lost 4 bases and the J segment 5 bases; nucleotides outside the gene matches: 12. The CDR3 DNA reads TGCGCCAGCAGCCTCCGATTAGCGGGAGGGCAGGGAGATACGCAGTATTTT. This codes for CASSLRLAGGQGDTQYF.

This clonotype rates as medium-sized. The chain uses TRBV7-2 and TRBJ1-2; D remains unclear. The germline V gene has CDR1 SGHTA and CDR2 FQGNSA. Trimming took 0 bases from V and 5 from J, leaving 1 base between them. This CDR3 spans 11 amino acids. The CDR3 DNA is TGTGCCAGCAGCTTAGCGTATGGCTACACCTTC. It is translated as CASSLAYGYTF.

In this sample, this clonotype turned up a few times. V and J are TRBV10-3 and TRBJ1-1; TRBD1 aligns across 11 bases. V was pared by 10 bases and J by 10 bases, with 8 bases of the junction left unmatched. The CDR3 loop spans 12 amino acids. The germline V gene encodes CDR1 ENHRY and CDR2 SYGVKD. The CDR3 is CASWTGGVGAFF. The CDR3 region has the DNA TGTGCCAGCTGGACAGGGGGCGTAGGAGCTTTCTTT.

This clonotype was recorded many times. J is TRBJ1-2 and V is TRBV10-3; no clear D gene. Per the germline V gene, CDR1 is ENHRY and CDR2 is SYGVKD. The CDR3 totals 12 residues. V dropped 3 bases and J dropped 2 bases, with 4 bases sitting between them. The CDR3 reads CAISDGNYGYTF. Written as DNA, the CDR3 is TGTGCCATCAGTGACGGAAACTATGGCTACACCTTC.

This clonotype has a handful of counts. The gene calls are TRBV28 and TRBJ1-1; no clear D. The CDR3 is made up of 12 amino acids. With 6 bases removed from V and 4 bases from J, the gap between germline ends came to 9 bases. CDR1 and CDR2 (germline): MDHEN, SYDVKM. The CDR3 reads CASSLLATEAFF. In DNA form, the CDR3 reads TGTGCCAGCAGCTTGCTCGCCACTGAAGCTTTCTTT.

Notes on this clonotype: Lacking the conserved final phenylalanine or tryptophan, this CDR3 likely reflects a read error. J is TRBJ1-2 and V is TRBV5-6; D perhaps matches TRBD1 (6 bases). The CDR3 contains 14 residues. Germline V lookup: CDR1 SGHDT, CDR2 YYEEEE. The V end was cut by 6 bases, the J end by 2 bases, with 14 bases between. Here the CDR3 reads CASNPQGLNYGYTL. Written as DNA, the CDR3 is TGTGCCAGCAACCCGCAGGGGCTCAACTATGGCTACACCTTA.

The V gene is TRBV7-6, the J gene TRBJ2-7, with D possibly matching TRBD1 (5 bases). The CDR3 has 12 amino acids. Germline CDR1 reads SGHVS; CDR2 reads FNYEAQ. V was clipped by 6 bases and J by 6 bases, with 12 bases between them. As DNA, the CDR3 is TGTGCCAGCAGTTCCCTTAGGGGCGAGCAGTACTTC. Translation: CASSSLRGEQYF.

This clonotype was counted many times. The chain couples TRBV5-1 to TRBJ2-1; D is undetermined. The CDR3 spans 15 residues. The germline V and J ends were trimmed by 0 bases and 4 bases, with 11 bases remaining between them. From germline, CDR1 is SGHRS and CDR2 YFSETQ. CDR3 in amino acids: CASSLASVGYNEQFF. CDR3 DNA sequence: TGCGCCAGCAGCTTGGCGTCGGTAGGTTACAATGAGCAGTTCTTC.

This chain joins TRBV28 and TRBJ2-7; the D call may be TRBD1 or TRBD2 (5 bases each). V dropped 2 bases and J dropped 6 bases, with 14 bases sitting between them. CDR3 length: 14 residues. Germline V CDR1 and CDR2: MDHEN, SYDVKM. For the CDR3, the DNA is TGTGCCAGCAGTTTAGGAGGCAGGGTTGGCGAGCAGTACTTC. Translated, it gives CASSLGGRVGEQYF.

This rearrangement joins TRBV29-1 to TRBJ1-1; D is possibly TRBD1 (6 bases). Germline lookup yields CDR1 SQVTM and CDR2 ANQGSEA. V gave up 4 bases and J gave up 9 bases, with 12 bases separating them. This CDR3 is 11 amino acids long. CDR3 in amino acids: CSVAPGGQAFF. CDR3 sequence (DNA): TGCAGCGTTGCTCCGGGGGGGCAAGCTTTCTTT.

This rearrangement joins TRBV19 to TRBJ1-5, with a weak D call TRBD1 (6 bases). Germline values: CDR1 LNHDA, CDR2 SQIVND (reference sequence). The V end was cut by 7 bases, the J end by 6 bases, with 13 bases between. The CDR3 totals 13 residues. CDR3 sequence: CASTSGERQPQHF. CDR3 in DNA: TGTGCCAGTACGTCAGGGGAGCGTCAGCCCCAGCATTTT.

This clonotype was detected ten times or more. This chain links TRBV28 with TRBJ2-7; TRBD2 aligns across 9 bases. This CDR3 spans 12 amino acids. Germline assignment: CDR1 MDHEN and CDR2 SYDVKM. After removal of 7 bases from V and 6 bases from J, the junction contained 4 bases not matched to a gene. The CDR3: CASTQLAGEQYF. CDR3 in DNA: TGTGCCAGCACCCAACTAGCGGGCGAGCAGTACTTC.

V and J are TRBV25-1 and TRBJ1-4; 8 bases map to TRBD1. V shed 5 bases, J shed 8 bases, and the junction held 10 bases outside the gene matches. This CDR3 is 15 amino acids long. Germline loops: CDR1 MGHDK, CDR2 SYGVNS. The CDR3 DNA is TGTGCCAGCAGTCCAGCCAGGGGGCTTGGGGAAAAACTGTTTTTT. Its protein product is CASSPARGLGEKLFF. The whole variable domain, remainder taken from reference TRBV25-1 and TRBJ1-4, is EADIYQTPRYLVIGTGKKITLECSQTMGHDKMYWYQQDPGMELHLIHYSYGVNSTEKGDLSSESTVSRIRTEHFPLTLESARPSHTSQYLCASSPARGLGEKLFFGSGTQLSVL.

This clonotype was seen many times. The rearrangement links TRBV7-2 to TRBJ2-5; 10 bases agree with TRBD2. V trimming: 1 base; J trimming: 3 bases; junction bases outside the gene matches: 2. The CDR3 is made up of 15 amino acids. Germline-derived CDR1 and CDR2 are SGHTA and FQGNSA. CDR3 nucleotides: TGTGCCAGCAGCTTAGTACTAGCGGGAAAAGAGACCCAGTACTTC. Translating it yields CASSLVLAGKETQYF.

This clonotype was counted between two and nine times. V usage is TRBV12-3 or TRBV12-4 and J usage is TRBJ1-5, with 9 bases matching TRBD1. The CDR3 extends over 13 amino acids. The V segment lost 7 bases and the J segment 5 bases; nucleotides outside the gene matches: 3. The CDR3 DNA follows: TGTGCCAGCAACACAGGGGGCCATCAGCCCCAGCATTTT. Its translation: CASNTGGHQPQHF.

The chain employs TRBV19 and TRBJ2-1; 8 nucleotides line up with TRBD2. The V segment lost 5 bases and the J segment 1 base; nucleotides outside the gene matches: 7. This CDR3 comprises 16 residues. Looked up from germline, CDR1 is LNHDA and CDR2 is SQIVND (reference sequence). CDR3 in amino acids: CASSFRPSGSYNEQFF. The CDR3 coding sequence is TGTGCCAGTAGTTTCCGTCCTAGCGGGTCCTACAATGAGCAGTTCTTC.

V usage is TRBV10-3 and J usage is TRBJ2-5; 9 positions match TRBD1. This CDR3 spans 13 amino acids. Germline CDR1 reads ENHRY; CDR2 reads SYGVKD. V lost 10 bases and J lost 4; bases outside the gene matches: 7. The DNA for the CDR3 is TGTGCCACCGGGACAGGGAGGGGAGAGACCCAGTACTTC. Amino acids: CATGTGRGETQYF.

On this clonotype: The CDR3 carries no conserved terminal phenylalanine or tryptophan, so it likely arises from a read error. The gene calls are TRBV14 and TRBJ2-7; D gene ambiguous. This CDR3 spans 11 amino acids. Germline assignment: CDR1 SGHDN and CDR2 FVKESK. V lost 6 bases and J lost 2, with 5 bases in between. This chain's CDR3 is CASSTAYEQYL. The CDR3 bases are TGTGCCAGCAGTACTGCCTACGAGCAGTACCTC.

This clonotype occurred once. The chain combines TRBV20-1 with TRBJ1-5; 8 bases are shared with TRBD1. CDR3 size: 16 residues. Per the germline V gene, CDR1 is DFQATT and CDR2 is SNEGSKA (reference sequence). The V segment lost 0 bases and the J segment 4 bases; nucleotides outside the gene matches: 8. CDR3 nucleotides: TGCAGTGCTAGAGATCGCGGGACAGGCGGAAATCAGCCCCAGCATTTT. It codes for CSARDRGTGGNQPQHF.

The rearrangement uses TRBV14 and TRBJ1-1; possibly TRBD1 for D (6 bases). The CDR3 is 13 amino acids. CDR1 is SGHDN, CDR2 FVKESK, per germline. Between the trimmed V and J ends, which lost 0 bases and 8 bases, there was a span of 10 bases. Here the CDR3 DNA reads TGTGCCAGCAGCCAAGAGACCGGGACAGAAGCTTTCTTT. This sequence encodes CASSQETGTEAFF.

This clonotype has only a few counts. The J gene is TRBJ2-5, the V gene TRBV9; 8 positions match TRBD2. CDR1 and CDR2 from the germline V gene are SGDLS and YYNGEE. Trimming removed 0 bases from V and 9 bases from J; junction bases left unmatched: 10. This CDR3 contains 15 residues. The CDR3 DNA follows: TGTGCCAGCAGCGTAGGTAGGGTCGGGACTAGGGCCCAGTACTTC. Translation: CASSVGRVGTRAQYF.

V gene TRBV10-3 combines with J gene TRBJ2-3; 11 nucleotides agree with TRBD2. The CDR3 loop spans 16 amino acids. With 6 bases clipped from V and 5 bases from J, the junction kept 10 bases outside the gene matches. Germline V gene sequence: CDR1 ENHRY, CDR2 SYGVKD. CDR3 bases: TGTGCCATCAGAAGGGATAGCGGGGGGGCCTTAGATACGCAGTATTTT. Amino acid sequence: CAIRRDSGGALDTQYF.

The CDR3 DNA reads TGTGCCAGCAGTCCAGGGCTCGTTGGCTACACCTTC. It yields the protein CASSPGLVGYTF. This chain uses TRBV7-9 with TRBJ1-2, with D tentatively TRBD1 (5 bases). This CDR3 contains 12 residues. CDR1 and CDR2 from the germline V gene are SEHNR and FQNEAQ (reference sequence). Between the trimmed V and J ends, which lost 6 bases and 7 bases, there was a span of 12 bases.

In regard to this clonotype: A much larger clonotype is one base distant, so this may be a read error. The chain combines TRBV5-1 with TRBJ1-2, with D hard to call. This CDR3 comprises 13 residues. CDR1 and CDR2 (germline): SGHRS, YFSETQ. As DNA, the CDR3 is TGCGCCAGCGCCCTGGAGCAAGTTGGTGGCCACACCTTC. This sequence encodes CASALEQVGGHTF.